This T cell receptor (beta chain) was identified during a study of shared clonotypes between healthy human individuals. Overall study context: There were three CD4 naive, three CD4 memory, two CD8 naive and one CD8 memory plates per donor.

The study ran the assay at deep level. Assay used: immunoSEQ multiplex PCR; TCRdb lists only in-frame clones, some missing. The sample contains roughly 2.6 million clones, approximately 94% of which appear only once. General study points: Depth of sequencing was expected to influence donor clonotype sharing. Tissue TCR repertoires likely differ from these blood-only repertoires.

CDR1 and CDR2 (germline): SGHRS, YFSETQ. V was pared by 0 bases and J by 8 bases, with 3 bases of the junction left unmatched. This CDR3 has 15 residues. This clone was observed once. Its antigen is unknown. Other nucleotide sequences in the sample specify the same CDR3. This clonotype was obtained from a young man in good health. The sequencing input was naive CD4+ T cells sorted from blood. Regarding subset: CD45RA+ positively selected. The rearrangement joins TRBV5-1 to TRBJ1-6; 9 bases line up with TRBD1. CDR3 coding DNA: TGCGCCAGCAGCTTGGCGGGACAGGGTTATTCACCCCTCCACTTT. It encodes CASSLAGQGYSPLHF. Looking up the rest from reference TRBV5-1 and TRBJ1-6 gives the full variable domain: KAGVTQTPRYLIKTRGQQVTLSCSPISGHRSVSWYQQTPGQGLQFLFEYFSETQRNKGNFPGRFSGRQFSNSRSEMNVSTLELGDSALYLCASSLAGQGYSPLHFGNGTRLTVT.